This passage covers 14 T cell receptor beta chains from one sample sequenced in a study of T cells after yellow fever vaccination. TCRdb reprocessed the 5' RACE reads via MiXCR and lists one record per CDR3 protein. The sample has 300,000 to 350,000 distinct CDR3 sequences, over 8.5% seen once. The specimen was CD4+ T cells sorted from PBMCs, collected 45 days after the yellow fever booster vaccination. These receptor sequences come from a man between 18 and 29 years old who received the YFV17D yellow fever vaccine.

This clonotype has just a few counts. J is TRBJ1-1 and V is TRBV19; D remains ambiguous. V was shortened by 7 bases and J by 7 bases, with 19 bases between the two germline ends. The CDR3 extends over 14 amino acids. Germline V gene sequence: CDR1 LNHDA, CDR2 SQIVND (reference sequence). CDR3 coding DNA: TGTGCCAGTACTAAGATTGCGGACGGCCTTGAAGCTTTCTTT. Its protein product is CASTKIADGLEAFF. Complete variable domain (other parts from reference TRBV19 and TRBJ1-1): DGGITQSPKYLFRKEGQNVTLSCEQNLNHDAMYWYRQDPGQGLRLIYYSQIVNDFQKGDIAEGYSVSREKKESFPLTVTSAQKNPTAFYLCASTKIADGLEAFFGQGTRLTVV.

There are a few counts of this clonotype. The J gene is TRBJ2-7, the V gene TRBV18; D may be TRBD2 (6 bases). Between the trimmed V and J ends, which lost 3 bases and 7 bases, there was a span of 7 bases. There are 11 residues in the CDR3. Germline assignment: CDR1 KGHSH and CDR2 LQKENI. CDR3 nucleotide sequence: TGTGCCAGCTCACCGGGACTGGAGCAGTACTTC. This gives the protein CASSPGLEQYF.

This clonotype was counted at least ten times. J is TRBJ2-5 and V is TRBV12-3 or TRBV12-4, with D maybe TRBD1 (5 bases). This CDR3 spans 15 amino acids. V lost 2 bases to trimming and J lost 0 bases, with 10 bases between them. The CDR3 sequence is CASSLRSGYQETQYF. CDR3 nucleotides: TGTGCCAGCAGTTTAAGGTCAGGGTACCAAGAGACCCAGTACTTC.

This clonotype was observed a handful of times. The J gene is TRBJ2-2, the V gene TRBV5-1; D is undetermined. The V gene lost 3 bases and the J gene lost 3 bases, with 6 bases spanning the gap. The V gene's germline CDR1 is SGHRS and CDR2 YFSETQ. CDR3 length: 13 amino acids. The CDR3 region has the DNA TGCGCCAGCAGCTATTTGGACACCGGGGAGCTGTTTTTT. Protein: CASSYLDTGELFF.

DNA for the CDR3: TGTGCCAGTAGTACCGCACGACAGGCCTCTGGGGCCAACGTCCTGACTTTC. This sequence encodes CASSTARQASGANVLTF. The rearrangement links TRBV19 to TRBJ2-6, with D tentatively TRBD1 (6 bases). Trimming took off 4 bases at V and 0 bases at J, with 13 bases between the two ends. CDR3 size: 17 residues. Germline lookup yields CDR1 LNHDA and CDR2 SQIVND (reference sequence). Looking up the rest from reference TRBV19 and TRBJ2-6 gives the full variable domain: DGGITQSPKYLFRKEGQNVTLSCEQNLNHDAMYWYRQDPGQGLRLIYYSQIVNDFQKGDIAEGYSVSREKKESFPLTVTSAQKNPTAFYLCASSTARQASGANVLTFGAGSRLTVL.

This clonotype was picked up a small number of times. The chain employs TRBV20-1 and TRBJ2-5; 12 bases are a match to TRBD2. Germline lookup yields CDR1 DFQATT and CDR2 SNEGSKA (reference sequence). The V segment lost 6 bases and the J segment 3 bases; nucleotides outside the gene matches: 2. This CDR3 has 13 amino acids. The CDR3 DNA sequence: TGCAGTGCGGCTAGCGGGGGGGAAGAGACCCAGTACTTC. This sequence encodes CSAASGGEETQYF.

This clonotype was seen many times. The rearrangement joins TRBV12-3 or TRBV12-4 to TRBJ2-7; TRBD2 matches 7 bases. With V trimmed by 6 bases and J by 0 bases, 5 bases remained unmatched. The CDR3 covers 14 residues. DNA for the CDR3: TGTGCCAGCAGCCTGGGAGGGTCCTCCTACGAGCAGTACTTC. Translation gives CASSLGGSSYEQYF.

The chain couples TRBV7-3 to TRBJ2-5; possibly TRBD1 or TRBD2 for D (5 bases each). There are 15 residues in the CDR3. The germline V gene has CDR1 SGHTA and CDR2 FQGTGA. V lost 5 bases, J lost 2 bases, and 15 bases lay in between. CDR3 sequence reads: CASSPLGVGQETQYF. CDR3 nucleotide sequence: TGTGCCAGCAGCCCCTTGGGGGTAGGGCAAGAGACCCAGTACTTC.

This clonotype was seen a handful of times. The DNA of the CDR3 is TGTGCCAGCAACAGAGGACGACTGGCTAGGGAAAAACTGTTTTTT. Protein sequence: CASNRGRLAREKLFF. The rearrangement links TRBV5-6 to TRBJ1-4; D is unclear. This CDR3 contains 15 residues. The germline V and J ends were trimmed by 6 bases and 8 bases, with 20 bases remaining between them. Germline loops: CDR1 SGHDT, CDR2 YYEEEE.

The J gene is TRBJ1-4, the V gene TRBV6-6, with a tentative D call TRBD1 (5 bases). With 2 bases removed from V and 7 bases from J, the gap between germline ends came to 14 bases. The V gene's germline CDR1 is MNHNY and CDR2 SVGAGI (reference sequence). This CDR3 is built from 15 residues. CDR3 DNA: TGTGCCAGCAGTTACCGGCAGGGCGGTAGTGAAAAACTGTTTTTT. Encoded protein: CASSYRQGGSEKLFF.

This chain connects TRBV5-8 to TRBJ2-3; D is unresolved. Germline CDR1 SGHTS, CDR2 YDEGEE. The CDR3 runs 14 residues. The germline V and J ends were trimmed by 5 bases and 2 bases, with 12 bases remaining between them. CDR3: CASRRTSPTDTQYF. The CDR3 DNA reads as TGTGCCAGCAGAAGGACCAGCCCCACAGATACGCAGTATTTT.

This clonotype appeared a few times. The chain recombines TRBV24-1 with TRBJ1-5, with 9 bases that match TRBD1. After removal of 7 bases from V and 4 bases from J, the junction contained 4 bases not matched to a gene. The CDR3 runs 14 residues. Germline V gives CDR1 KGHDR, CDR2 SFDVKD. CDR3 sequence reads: CATSGQGTNQPQHF. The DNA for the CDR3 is TGTGCCACCAGCGGACAGGGGACTAATCAGCCCCAGCATTTT.

CDR3 sequence reads: CASSLSGPSYEQYF. In nucleotides, the CDR3 is TGCGCCAGCAGCTTAAGTGGGCCGTCCTACGAGCAGTACTTC. J is TRBJ2-7 and V is TRBV5-1, with D unclear. Germline V gene lookup returns CDR1 SGHRS and CDR2 YFSETQ. Trimming cost V 2 bases and J 1 base, with 10 bases left between them. The CDR3 has 14 amino acids.

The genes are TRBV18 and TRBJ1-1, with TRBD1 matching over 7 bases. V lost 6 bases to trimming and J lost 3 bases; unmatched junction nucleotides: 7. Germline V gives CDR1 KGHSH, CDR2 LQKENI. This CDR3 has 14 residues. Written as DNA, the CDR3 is TGTGCCAGCTCCCGCAGTGACAGGGACACTGAAGCTTTCTTT. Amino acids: CASSRSDRDTEAFF. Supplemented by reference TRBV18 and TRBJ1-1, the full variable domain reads NAGVMQNPRHLVRRRGQEARLRCSPMKGHSHVYWYRQLPEEGLKFMVYLQKENIIDESGMPKERFSAEFPKEGPSILRIQQVVRGDSAAYFCASSRSDRDTEAFFGQGTRLTVV.